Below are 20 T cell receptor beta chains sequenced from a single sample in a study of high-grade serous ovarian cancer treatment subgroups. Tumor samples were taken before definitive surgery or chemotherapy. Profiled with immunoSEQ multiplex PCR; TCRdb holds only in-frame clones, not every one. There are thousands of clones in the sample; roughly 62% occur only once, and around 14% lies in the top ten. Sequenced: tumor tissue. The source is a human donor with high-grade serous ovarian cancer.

The CDR3 DNA follows: TGCGCCAGCAGCTGGGACGGGACGCCAGCCTACGAGCAGTACTTC. Amino acid sequence: CASSWDGTPAYEQYF. The gene calls are TRBV5-1 and TRBJ2-7; D possibly uses TRBD1 or TRBD2 (5 bases each). This CDR3 is 15 amino acids long. V shed 3 bases and J shed 2 bases, with 15 bases lying between them. Germline V gives CDR1 SGHRS, CDR2 YFSETQ.

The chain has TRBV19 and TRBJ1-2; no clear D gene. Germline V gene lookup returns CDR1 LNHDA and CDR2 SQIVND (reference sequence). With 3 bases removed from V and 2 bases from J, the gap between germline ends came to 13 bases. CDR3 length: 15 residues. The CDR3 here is CASSMAGHANYGYTF. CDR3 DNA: TGTGCCAGTAGTATGGCCGGGCACGCCAACTATGGCTACACCTTC.

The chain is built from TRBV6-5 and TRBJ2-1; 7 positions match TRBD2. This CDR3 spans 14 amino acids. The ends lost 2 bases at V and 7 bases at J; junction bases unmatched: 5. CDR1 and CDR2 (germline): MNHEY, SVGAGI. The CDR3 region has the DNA TGTGCCAGCAGTTACGGGGGGGTAGGAAATGAGCAGTTCTTC. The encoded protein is CASSYGGVGNEQFF.

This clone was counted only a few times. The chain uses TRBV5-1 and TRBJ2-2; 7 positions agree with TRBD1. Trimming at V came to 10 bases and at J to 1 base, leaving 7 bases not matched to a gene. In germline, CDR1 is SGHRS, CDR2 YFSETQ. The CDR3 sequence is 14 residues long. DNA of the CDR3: TGCGCCTGCTCGACAGGGTGGAACACCGGGGAGCTGTTTTTT. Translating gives CACSTGWNTGELFF.

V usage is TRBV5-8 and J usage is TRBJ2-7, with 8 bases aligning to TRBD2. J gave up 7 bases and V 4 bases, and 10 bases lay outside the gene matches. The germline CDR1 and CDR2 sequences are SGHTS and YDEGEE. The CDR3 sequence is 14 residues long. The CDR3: CASSRSGLEYEQYF. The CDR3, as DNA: TGTGCCAGCAGCCGATCGGGACTAGAATATGAGCAGTACTTC.

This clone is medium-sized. In nucleotides, the CDR3 is TGTGCCAGCAGTTCCGGGACCTTGAACACCGGGGAGCTGTTTTTT. Translating it yields CASSSGTLNTGELFF. V gene TRBV2 combines with J gene TRBJ2-2; D may match TRBD1 or TRBD2 (5 bases each). The CDR3 runs to 15 residues. Germline-derived CDR1 and CDR2 are SNHLY and FYNNEI. Trimming took 5 bases from V and 1 from J, leaving 11 bases between them.

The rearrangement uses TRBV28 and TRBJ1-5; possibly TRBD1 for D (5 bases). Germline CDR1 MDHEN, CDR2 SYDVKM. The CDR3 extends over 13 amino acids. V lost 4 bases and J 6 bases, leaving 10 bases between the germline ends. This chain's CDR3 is CASSWTSGQPQHF. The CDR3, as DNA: TGTGCCAGCAGTTGGACATCGGGTCAGCCCCAGCATTTT. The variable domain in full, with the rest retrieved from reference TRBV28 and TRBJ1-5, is DVKVTQSSRYLVKRTGEKVFLECVQDMDHENMFWYRQDPGLGLRLIYFSYDVKMKEKGDIPEGYSVSREKKERFSLILESASTNQTSMYLCASSWTSGQPQHFGDGTRLSIL.

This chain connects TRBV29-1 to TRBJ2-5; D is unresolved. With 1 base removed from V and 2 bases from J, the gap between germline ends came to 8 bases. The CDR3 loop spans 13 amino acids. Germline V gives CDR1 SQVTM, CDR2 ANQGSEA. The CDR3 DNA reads TGCAGCGTTGAAGGAGAATTTCAAGAGACCCAGTACTTC. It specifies CSVEGEFQETQYF.

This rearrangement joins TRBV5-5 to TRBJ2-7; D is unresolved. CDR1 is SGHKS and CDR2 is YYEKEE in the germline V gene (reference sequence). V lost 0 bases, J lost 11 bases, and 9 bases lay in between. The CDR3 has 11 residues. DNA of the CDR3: TGTGCCAGCAGCTTGGAAGGGCACGAGTACTTC. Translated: CASSLEGHEYF.

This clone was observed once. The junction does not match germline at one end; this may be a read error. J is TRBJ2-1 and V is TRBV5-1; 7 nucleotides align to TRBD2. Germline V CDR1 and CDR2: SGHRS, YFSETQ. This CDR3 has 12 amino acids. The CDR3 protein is CASSVERGPVLF. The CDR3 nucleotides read TGCGCCAGCAGCGTTGAGCGGGGACCCGTCCTCTTC. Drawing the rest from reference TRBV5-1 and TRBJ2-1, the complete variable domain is KAGVTQTPRYLIKTRGQQVTLSCSPISGHRSVSWYQQTPGQGLQFLFEYFSETQRNKGNFPGRFSGRQFSNSRSEMNVSTLELGDSALYLCASSVERGPVLFGPGTRLTVL.

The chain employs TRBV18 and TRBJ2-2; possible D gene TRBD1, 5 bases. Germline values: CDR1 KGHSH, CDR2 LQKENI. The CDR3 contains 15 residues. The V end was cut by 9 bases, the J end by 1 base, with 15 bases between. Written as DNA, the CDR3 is TGTGCCAGGCGACAGAGCTTCGGGAACACCGGGGAGCTGTTTTTT. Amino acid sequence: CARRQSFGNTGELFF.

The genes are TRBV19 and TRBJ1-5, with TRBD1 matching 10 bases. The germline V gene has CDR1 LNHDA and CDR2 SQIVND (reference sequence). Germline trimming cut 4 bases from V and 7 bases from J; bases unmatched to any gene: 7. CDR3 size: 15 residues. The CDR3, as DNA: TGTGCCAGTAGTACGACAGGGGGCGGAGGCCAGCCCCAGCATTTT. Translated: CASSTTGGGGQPQHF.

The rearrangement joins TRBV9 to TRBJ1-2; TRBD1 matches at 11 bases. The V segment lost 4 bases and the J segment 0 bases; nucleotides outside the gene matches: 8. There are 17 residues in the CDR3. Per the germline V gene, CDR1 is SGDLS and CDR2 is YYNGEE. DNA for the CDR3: TGTGCCAGCAGCTTGACCCCGGGACAGGGGGCTAACTATGGCTACACCTTC. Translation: CASSLTPGQGANYGYTF.

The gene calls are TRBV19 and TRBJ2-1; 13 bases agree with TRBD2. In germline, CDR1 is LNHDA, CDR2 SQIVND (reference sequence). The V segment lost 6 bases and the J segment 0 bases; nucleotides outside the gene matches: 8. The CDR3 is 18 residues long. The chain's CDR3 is CASSGLAGVPSSYNEQFF. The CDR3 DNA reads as TGTGCCAGTAGCGGACTAGCGGGGGTCCCGAGCTCCTACAATGAGCAGTTCTTC.

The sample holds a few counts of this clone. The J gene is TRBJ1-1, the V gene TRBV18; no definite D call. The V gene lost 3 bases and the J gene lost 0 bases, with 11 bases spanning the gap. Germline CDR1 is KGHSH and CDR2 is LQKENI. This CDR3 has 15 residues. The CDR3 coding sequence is TGTGCCAGCTCACCCTTTCCAGTTATGAACACTGAAGCTTTCTTT. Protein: CASSPFPVMNTEAFF.

The CDR3 spells CASSVRPNYGYTF. For the CDR3, the DNA is TGTGCCAGCAGTGTCCGACCTAACTATGGCTACACCTTC. The V gene is TRBV6-5, the J gene TRBJ1-2; D is ambiguous. This CDR3 comprises 13 residues. V dropped 5 bases and J dropped 0 bases, with 7 bases sitting between them. Germline-derived CDR1 and CDR2 are MNHEY and SVGAGI.

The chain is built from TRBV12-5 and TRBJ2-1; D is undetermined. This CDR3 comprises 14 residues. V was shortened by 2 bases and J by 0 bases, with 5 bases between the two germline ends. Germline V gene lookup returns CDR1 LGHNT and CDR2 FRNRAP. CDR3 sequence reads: CASGLWGSYNEQFF. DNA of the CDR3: TGTGCTAGTGGTTTGTGGGGCTCCTACAATGAGCAGTTCTTC.

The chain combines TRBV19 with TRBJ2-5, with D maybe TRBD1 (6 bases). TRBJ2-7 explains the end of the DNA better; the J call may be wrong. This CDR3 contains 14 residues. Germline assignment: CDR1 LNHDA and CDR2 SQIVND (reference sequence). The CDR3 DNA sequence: TGTGCCAGTAGTACCCAATCACAGGGCTACGAGCAGTACTTC. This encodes CASSTQSQGYEQYF.

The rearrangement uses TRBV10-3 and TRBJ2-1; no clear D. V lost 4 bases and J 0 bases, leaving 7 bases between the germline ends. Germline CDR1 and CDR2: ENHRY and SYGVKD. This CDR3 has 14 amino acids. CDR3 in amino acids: CAISAVSSYNEQFF. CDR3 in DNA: TGTGCCATCAGTGCGGTGAGCTCCTACAATGAGCAGTTCTTC.

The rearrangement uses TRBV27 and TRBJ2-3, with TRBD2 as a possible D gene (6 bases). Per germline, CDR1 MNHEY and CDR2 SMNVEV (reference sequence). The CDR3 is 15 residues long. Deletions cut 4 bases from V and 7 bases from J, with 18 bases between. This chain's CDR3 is CASSSHLVGGHTQYF. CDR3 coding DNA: TGTGCCAGCAGTTCACACCTGGTGGGGGGACATACGCAGTATTTT.